A selection of T cell receptor beta chains follows, all from one sample in a study of shared clonotypes between healthy human individuals. The protocol was immunoSEQ multiplex PCR, while the TCRdb copy is restricted to in-frame clones and leaves out a portion. The repertoire holds about 2 million clones, with roughly 95% as singletons. The sequenced sample consisted of naive CD8+ T cells sorted from blood. These receptor sequences come from a man aged 18-30 years in good health. CDR3s include the opening cysteine and the closing phenylalanine or tryptophan. The D gene is left open where the match is weak. A clone size is listed for some rows: how often the clone was seen (once, few, many), or a class if it is expanded.

size: -; V: TRBV30; J: TRBJ2-7; D: -; DNA: TGTGCCTGGAGCTTAACTCGGAGCTACGAGCAGTACTTC; CDR3: CAWSLTRSYEQYF
size: -; V: TRBV30; J: TRBJ2-5; D: -; DNA: TGTGCCTGGAGCCCGGAAGGCTTCGATTGGGGAGAGACCCAGTACTTC; CDR3: CAWSPEGFDWGETQYF
size: -; V: TRBV7-6; J: TRBJ1-2; D: -; DNA: TGTGCCAGCAGCCTAGGGGCCAGCACTAACTATGGCTACACCTTC; CDR3: CASSLGASTNYGYTF
size: -; V: TRBV5-4; J: TRBJ2-7; D: -; DNA: TGTGCCAGCAGCTTGGAAGGGGGGGGCTACGAGCAGTACTTC; CDR3: CASSLEGGGYEQYF
size: -; V: TRBV5-1; J: TRBJ2-2; D: TRBD2; DNA: TGCGCCAGCAGCTTCGGACTAGCGGGGAACACCGGGGAGCTGTTTTTT; CDR3: CASSFGLAGNTGELFF
size: -; V: TRBV28; J: TRBJ1-2; D: TRBD1; DNA: TGTGCCAGCAGTTGGGGGTCCAGGTCCGGGACAGGGGCCTATGGCTACACCTTC; CDR3: CASSWGSRSGTGAYGYTF
size: -; V: TRBV7-9; J: TRBJ2-2; D: -; DNA: TGTGCCAGCAGCTCGATAGTGGGGGGAACCGGGGAGCTGTTTTTT; CDR3: CASSSIVGGTGELFF
size: -; V: TRBV19; J: TRBJ1-1; D: TRBD1; DNA: TGTGCCAGTAGTTCTGCACGGGACAGCATGAACACTGAAGCTTTCTTT; CDR3: CASSSARDSMNTEAFF
size: -; V: TRBV5-4; J: TRBJ1-2; D: -; DNA: TGTGCCAGCAGCTTGGACGGTGGGGCCTATGGCTACACCTTC; CDR3: CASSLDGGAYGYTF
size: -; V: TRBV5-1; J: TRBJ2-3; D: -; DNA: TGCGCCAGCAGCTTTGAGACTTCCTACACAGATACGCAGTATTTT; CDR3: CASSFETSYTDTQYF
size: -; V: TRBV2; J: TRBJ2-7; D: TRBD2; DNA: TGTGCCAGCAGGGAGGGAGGGCCCCTCTACGAGCAGTACTTC; CDR3: CASREGGPLYEQYF
size: -; V: TRBV6-1; J: TRBJ2-1; D: TRBD2; DNA: TGTGCCAGCAGTGGAGTAGCGGGCTACATCGATGAGCAGTTCTTC; CDR3: CASSGVAGYIDEQFF
size: -; V: TRBV13; J: TRBJ2-7; D: TRBD2; DNA: TGTGCCAGCAGCCGAAAGCGGGAGGGATCCTACGAGCAGTACTTC; CDR3: CASSRKREGSYEQYF
size: -; V: TRBV13; J: TRBJ2-3; D: -; DNA: TGTGCCAGCAGCCCCTCGTTCCAGCGTGGGGGAGATACGCAGTATTTT; CDR3: CASSPSFQRGGDTQYF
size: -; V: TRBV21-1; J: TRBJ1-3; D: -; DNA: TGTGCCAGCAGCTCTGGATTCCGGGGAACTGGAAACACCATATATTTT; CDR3: CASSSGFRGTGNTIYF
size: -; V: TRBV5-1; J: TRBJ1-2; D: TRBD1; DNA: TGCGCCAGCAGCGATCTGACAGGGGGCCGAGCTAACTATGGCTACACCTTC; CDR3: CASSDLTGGRANYGYTF
size: -; V: TRBV4-2; J: TRBJ2-1; D: TRBD1; DNA: TGTGCCAGCGCAGCCGATTCGGGACAGGGGTCTTGGAATGAGCAGTTCTTC; CDR3: CASAADSGQGSWNEQFF
size: -; V: TRBV19; J: TRBJ1-1; D: TRBD1; DNA: TGTGCCAGTAGTACAACAGGGGGCTATACTGAAGCTTTCTTT; CDR3: CASSTTGGYTEAFF
size: -; V: TRBV28; J: TRBJ1-4; D: -; DNA: TGTGCCAGCAGTTTATTTCGTGTCAGGGAAGGGACAATTGAGGAAAAACTGTTTTTT; CDR3: CASSLFRVREGTIEEKLFF
size: -; V: TRBV4-1; J: TRBJ2-7; D: -; DNA: TGCGCCAGCAGCCAAATACAGGGCCCCTACGAGCAGTACTTC; CDR3: CASSQIQGPYEQYF
size: -; V: TRBV27; J: TRBJ1-2; D: TRBD1; DNA: TGTGCCAGCAGATTCGGACAGGGTGACTATGGCTACACCTTC; CDR3: CASRFGQGDYGYTF
size: -; V: TRBV10-2; J: TRBJ2-3; D: -; DNA: TGCGCCAGCAGTGTCTCGACGGGTGGCACAGATACGCAGTATTTT; CDR3: CASSVSTGGTDTQYF
size: -; V: TRBV5-5; J: TRBJ2-7; D: -; DNA: TGTGCCAGCAGCTTGGAACAGACACCTGGCTACGAGCAGTACTTC; CDR3: CASSLEQTPGYEQYF
size: -; V: TRBV4-1; J: TRBJ1-4; D: -; DNA: TGCGCCAGCAGCCACGAGGGGCTTGATGAAAAACTGTTTTTT; CDR3: CASSHEGLDEKLFF
size: -; V: TRBV7-6; J: TRBJ1-4; D: TRBD1; DNA: TGTGCCAGCAGCTTAGCAGGGACAGGGTTTTGGAATGAAAAACTGTTTTTT; CDR3: CASSLAGTGFWNEKLFF
size: -; V: TRBV28; J: TRBJ1-5; D: -; DNA: TGTGCCAGCAAGGAGGGAGGGAAATATAGCAATCAGCCCCAGCATTTT; CDR3: CASKEGGKYSNQPQHF
size: -; V: TRBV19; J: TRBJ2-7; D: -; DNA: TGTGCCAGTAGTATGTCCCACAGCTCCTACGAGCAGTACTTC; CDR3: CASSMSHSSYEQYF
size: -; V: TRBV10-1; J: TRBJ2-2; D: -; DNA: TGCGCCAGCAGTGAGTCCCTGACCGGGGAGCTGTTTTTT; CDR3: CASSESLTGELFF
size: -; V: TRBV5-1; J: TRBJ2-2; D: TRBD2; DNA: TGCGCCAGCAGCTTGTCCGGCGGGGGGCTTCCCGGGGAGCTGTTTTTT; CDR3: CASSLSGGGLPGELFF
size: -; V: TRBV5-6; J: TRBJ1-2; D: -; DNA: TGTGCCAGCAGCTTGGCACCGGGTTATTCTGGCTACACCTTC; CDR3: CASSLAPGYSGYTF
size: -; V: TRBV19; J: TRBJ1-2; D: -; DNA: TGTGCCAGTAGGGACACCCGGGCCTATGGCTACACCTTC; CDR3: CASRDTRAYGYTF
size: -; V: TRBV12-5; J: TRBJ1-5; D: -; DNA: TGTGCTAGTGGGGCGGGGGAGGCCAATCAGCCCCAGCATTTT; CDR3: CASGAGEANQPQHF
size: -; V: TRBV28; J: TRBJ2-2; D: -; DNA: TGTGCCAGCAGTTTCTCGGGGATCAACACCGGGGAGCTGTTTTTT; CDR3: CASSFSGINTGELFF
size: -; V: TRBV7-9; J: TRBJ1-4; D: -; DNA: TGTGCCACCCGCGGAGGGTTTAATGAAAAACTGTTTTTT; CDR3: CATRGGFNEKLFF
size: once; V: TRBV28; J: TRBJ2-7; D: -; DNA: TGTGCCAGCAGTCAGGACAGCTCCTACGAGCAGTACTTC; CDR3: CASSQDSSYEQYF
size: -; V: TRBV7-9; J: TRBJ2-5; D: -; DNA: TGTGCCAGCTCCAGGACACTCCAAGAGACCCAGTACTTC; CDR3: CASSRTLQETQYF
size: -; V: TRBV19; J: TRBJ2-1; D: -; DNA: TGTGCCAGTAGTTGGCGGGGTCCCTACAATGAGCAGTTCTTC; CDR3: CASSWRGPYNEQFF
size: -; V: TRBV5-8; J: TRBJ2-2; D: TRBD2; DNA: TGTGCCAGCAGCTTCGCGGGAGGGCTGAACACCGGGGAGCTGTTTTTT; CDR3: CASSFAGGLNTGELFF
size: -; V: TRBV29-1; J: TRBJ2-5; D: -; DNA: TGCAGCGTTGAGGGAAACCAAGAGACCCAGTACTTC; CDR3: CSVEGNQETQYF
size: -; V: TRBV27; J: TRBJ2-6; D: TRBD1; DNA: TGTGCCAGCAGTCCTACAGGGGTCGGGGCCAACGTCCTGACTTTC; CDR3: CASSPTGVGANVLTF
size: few; V: TRBV27; J: TRBJ2-7; D: -; DNA: TGTGCCAGCAGTTTGGGGGACTCCTACGAGCAGTACTTC; CDR3: CASSLGDSYEQYF
size: once; V: TRBV5-6; J: TRBJ2-7; D: -; DNA: TGTGCCAGCAGCGGCGACAGGCGCCCCTCCGCCGAGCAGTACTTC; CDR3: CASSGDRRPSAEQYF
size: once; V: TRBV19; J: TRBJ1-6; D: -; DNA: TGTGCCAGTAGTATGGCCAGGGAAACCTATAATTCACCCCTCCACTTT; CDR3: CASSMARETYNSPLHF
size: -; V: TRBV5-6; J: TRBJ2-1; D: -; DNA: TGTGCCAGCAGCTTGGCCCCAGGGACGGGAAATGAGCAGTTCTTC; CDR3: CASSLAPGTGNEQFF